The 3 T cell receptor beta chains given below trace back to one sample, sequenced in a study of PD-L1 blockade in urothelial cancer. Clones were read by immunoSEQ multiplex PCR, and TCRdb kept only the in-frame ones, dropping some. Among roughly 45,000 clones, roughly four fifths were seen once, and the ten largest hold around 15%. Time point described: peripheral blood 6 weeks after treatment start. Source: PBMCs, taken around atezolizumab (anti-PD-L1) treatment. Receptors originate from a man aged 60-69 years with urothelial cancer.

The chain couples TRBV7-9 to TRBJ2-2; 9 nucleotides align to TRBD1. With V trimmed by 9 bases and J by 2 bases, 4 bases remained unmatched. Germline CDR1 is SEHNR and CDR2 is FQNEAQ (reference sequence). The length of the CDR3 is 14 residues. In nucleotides, the CDR3 is TGTGCCAGAGGGGACAGGGACAACACCGGGGAGCTGTTTTTT. It specifies CARGDRDNTGELFF.

CDR3 in amino acids: CASRWESTDTQYF. The CDR3 DNA reads as TGTGCCTCACGCTGGGAGAGCACAGATACGCAGTATTTT. This chain joins TRBV6-6 and TRBJ2-3, with D perhaps TRBD2 (5 bases). The CDR3 has 13 amino acids. Germline lookup yields CDR1 MNHNY and CDR2 SVGAGI (reference sequence). V lost 11 bases and J 0 bases, leaving 12 bases between the germline ends.

The rearrangement links TRBV5-6 to TRBJ2-1, with D possibly being TRBD1 (6 bases). Germline V gene sequence: CDR1 SGHDT, CDR2 YYEEEE. The CDR3 length is 14 residues. V shed 5 bases and J shed 8 bases, with 17 bases lying between them. CDR3 in amino acids: CASSWTAASDEQFF. CDR3 coding DNA: TGTGCCAGCAGTTGGACAGCCGCATCGGATGAGCAGTTCTTC.